This TCR beta chain is drawn from a study of blood T cell repertoires in COVID-19. Germline V gene data show CDR1 as SGHRS and CDR2 as YFSETQ. The V gene lost 7 bases and the J gene lost 4 bases, with 21 bases spanning the gap. This CDR3 has 15 residues. Clones were read by immunoSEQ multiplex PCR, and TCRdb kept only the in-frame ones, dropping some. The sample includes nearly 350,000 clones, roughly 90% seen only once; the top ten take 5.5% to 7.5%. The TCR comes from an older woman with COVID-19, enrolled during active disease. The V call is TRBV5-1, the J call TRBJ2-7; D is possibly TRBD1 (5 bases). Material for sequencing was peripheral blood. CDR3: CASSRALNLGYEQYF. CDR3 bases: TGCGCCAGCTCCAGGGCGCTCAATTTGGGATACGAGCAGTACTTC.